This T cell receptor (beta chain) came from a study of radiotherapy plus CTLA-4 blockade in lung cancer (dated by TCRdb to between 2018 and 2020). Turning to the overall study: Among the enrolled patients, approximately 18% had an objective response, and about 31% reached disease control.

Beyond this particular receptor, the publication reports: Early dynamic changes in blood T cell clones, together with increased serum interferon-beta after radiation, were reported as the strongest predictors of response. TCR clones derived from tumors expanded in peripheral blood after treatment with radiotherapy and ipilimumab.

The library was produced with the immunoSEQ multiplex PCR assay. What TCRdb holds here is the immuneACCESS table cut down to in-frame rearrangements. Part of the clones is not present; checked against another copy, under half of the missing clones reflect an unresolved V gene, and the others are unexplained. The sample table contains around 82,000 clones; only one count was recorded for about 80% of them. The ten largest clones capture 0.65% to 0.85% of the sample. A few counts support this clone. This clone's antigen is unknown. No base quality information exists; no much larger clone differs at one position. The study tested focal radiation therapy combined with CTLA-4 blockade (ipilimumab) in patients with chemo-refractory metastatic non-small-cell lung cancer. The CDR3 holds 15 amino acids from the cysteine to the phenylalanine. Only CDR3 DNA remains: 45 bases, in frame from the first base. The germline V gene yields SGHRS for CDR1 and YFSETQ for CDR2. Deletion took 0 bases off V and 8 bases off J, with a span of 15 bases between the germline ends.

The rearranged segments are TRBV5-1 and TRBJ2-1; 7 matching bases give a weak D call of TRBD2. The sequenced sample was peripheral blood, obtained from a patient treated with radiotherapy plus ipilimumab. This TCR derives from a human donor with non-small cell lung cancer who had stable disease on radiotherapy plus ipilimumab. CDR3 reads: CASSLARGRGDEQFF. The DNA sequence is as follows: TGCGCCAGCAGCTTGGCGCGGGGGCGCGGTGATGAGCAGTTCTTC.